This T cell receptor (beta chain) stems from a study of T cell responses to AZD1222 COVID-19 vaccine. TCRdb keeps only in-frame clones here, not all; method: immunoSEQ multiplex PCR. The table has about 140,000 clones, roughly 91% seen once; the top ten hold about 3%. Overall study findings and caveats: All repertoire sampling was performed exclusively after the peak T cell response. Baseline seropositivity occurred in only a handful of AZD1222 recipients.

Concerning this clone: Its specificity is unknown.

The clonotype comes from an adult who received the AZD1222 COVID-19 vaccine. Sequenced here: peripheral blood, sampled 28 days after the second AZD1222 dose.

The CDR3 region is CASTYSGNGEQYF. In DNA, the CDR3 is TGTGCCAGCACCTACTCGGGGAATGGCGAGCAGTACTTC. The V gene is TRBV6-5, the J gene TRBJ2-7, with a weak D call TRBD2 (5 bases). This CDR3 contains 13 residues. The V gene lost 7 bases and the J gene lost 6 bases, with 16 bases spanning the gap. Germline CDR1 MNHEY, CDR2 SVGAGI.